In this sample, the clone carrying this T cell receptor beta chain turned up a few times. The antigen is undetermined. The data belong to a study of graft-versus-host responses after intestinal transplantation. Study-level information: Recipients across the board were started on anti-thymocyte globulin induction, then kept on tacrolimus and steroids for roughly 3 years.

The germline V gene has CDR1 SNHLY and CDR2 FYNNEI. Trimming stripped 8 bases from V and 1 base from J, with 12 bases between. The CDR3 has 13 amino acids. Study-level findings and limits: GvH clones appeared in recipient marrow, some first in ileum or blood. Graft-versus-host to host-versus-graft clonal ratios in allografts were high in patients with graft-donor T cell macrochimerism.

The table came from immunoSEQ multiplex PCR; TCRdb's copy has only in-frame clones and leaves some out. The table records nearly 20,000 clones, approximately 86% of them present only once. The TCR sequence derives from a human patient who received an intestinal transplant, so some T cells may come from the graft donor. This sample comprised PBMCs, obtained about 240 days after intestinal transplant. The chain links TRBV2 to TRBJ2-7; D might be TRBD1 (6 bases). The CDR3 DNA follows: TGTGCCAGCGACGCCAGGGGATCCTACGAGCAGTACTTC. Its translation is CASDARGSYEQYF.